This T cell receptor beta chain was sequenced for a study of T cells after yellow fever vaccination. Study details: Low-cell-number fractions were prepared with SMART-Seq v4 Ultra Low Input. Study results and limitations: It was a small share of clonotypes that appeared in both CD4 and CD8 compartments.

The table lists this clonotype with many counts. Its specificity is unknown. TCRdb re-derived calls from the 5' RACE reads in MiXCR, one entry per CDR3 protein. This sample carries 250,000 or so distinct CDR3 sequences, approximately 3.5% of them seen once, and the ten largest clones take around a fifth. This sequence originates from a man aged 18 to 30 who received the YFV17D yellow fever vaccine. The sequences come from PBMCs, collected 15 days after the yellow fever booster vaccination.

CDR3 in amino acids: CASSQDVAADYGYTF. In nucleotides, the CDR3 is TGCGCCAGCAGCCAAGATGTGGCGGCCGACTATGGCTACACCTTC. The rearrangement links TRBV4-3 to TRBJ1-2; no clear D. The V end lost 0 bases, the J end lost 3 bases, and 11 bases lay between the germline ends. CDR3 length: 15 residues. The germline CDR1 and CDR2 sequences are LGHNA and YSLEER.